This record covers a single T cell receptor (beta chain). The antigen is unknown. These data belong to a study of T cell repertoires in ileal Crohn's disease. Study as a whole: All patients had surgery for stricturing (about 60%) or penetrating (about 39%) disease. General study findings and limits: Compared with CD4 T cells, sorted CD8 cells carried more expanded clones. Endoscopic recurrence occurred in every patient whose clonality exceeded 26.8%. Compared with non-smokers, active smokers at surgery showed more clonal expansions.

This table comes from immunoSEQ multiplex PCR, and its TCRdb copy is limited to in-frame clones, with some not included. The repertoire holds 13,000 to 15,000 clones, with roughly 78% as singletons. The CDR3 length is 11 residues. CDR1 and CDR2 from the germline V gene are SNHLY and FYNNEI. Between the trimmed V and J ends, which lost 3 bases and 12 bases, there was a span of 9 bases. Specimen: ileal tissue. The TCR sequence derives from an adult with Crohn's disease. V usage is TRBV2 and J usage is TRBJ2-1; TRBD2 might be the D (6 bases). The CDR3 DNA follows: TGTGCCAGCAGTGATCTAGCGCCGCAGTTCTTC. Protein sequence: CASSDLAPQFF.